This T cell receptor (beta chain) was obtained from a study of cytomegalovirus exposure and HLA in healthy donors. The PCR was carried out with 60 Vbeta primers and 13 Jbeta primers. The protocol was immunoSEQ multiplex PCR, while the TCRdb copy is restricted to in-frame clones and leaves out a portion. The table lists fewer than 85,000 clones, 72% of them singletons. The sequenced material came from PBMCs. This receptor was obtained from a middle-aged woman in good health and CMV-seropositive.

CDR3 sequence reads: CAWGNRANQPQHF. Written as DNA, the CDR3 is TGTGCCTGGGGCAACAGGGCAAATCAGCCCCAGCATTTT. V gene TRBV30 combines with J gene TRBJ1-5; TRBD1 is a possible D gene (6 bases). Per the germline V gene, CDR1 is GTSNPN and CDR2 is SVGIG (reference sequence). V shed 5 bases and J shed 4 bases, with 12 bases lying between them. This CDR3 is built from 13 residues.